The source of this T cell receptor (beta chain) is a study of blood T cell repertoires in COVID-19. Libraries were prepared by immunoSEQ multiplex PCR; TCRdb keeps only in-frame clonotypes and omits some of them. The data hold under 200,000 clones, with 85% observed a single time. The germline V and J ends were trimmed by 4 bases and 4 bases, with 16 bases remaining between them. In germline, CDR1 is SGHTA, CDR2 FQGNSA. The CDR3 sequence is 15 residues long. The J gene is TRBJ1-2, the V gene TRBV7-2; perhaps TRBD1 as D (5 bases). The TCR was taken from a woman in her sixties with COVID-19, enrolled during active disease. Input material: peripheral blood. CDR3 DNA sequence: TGTGCCAGCAGCTCCAGGGCCAAGGGCCCCTATGGCTACACCTTC. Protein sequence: CASSSRAKGPYGYTF.